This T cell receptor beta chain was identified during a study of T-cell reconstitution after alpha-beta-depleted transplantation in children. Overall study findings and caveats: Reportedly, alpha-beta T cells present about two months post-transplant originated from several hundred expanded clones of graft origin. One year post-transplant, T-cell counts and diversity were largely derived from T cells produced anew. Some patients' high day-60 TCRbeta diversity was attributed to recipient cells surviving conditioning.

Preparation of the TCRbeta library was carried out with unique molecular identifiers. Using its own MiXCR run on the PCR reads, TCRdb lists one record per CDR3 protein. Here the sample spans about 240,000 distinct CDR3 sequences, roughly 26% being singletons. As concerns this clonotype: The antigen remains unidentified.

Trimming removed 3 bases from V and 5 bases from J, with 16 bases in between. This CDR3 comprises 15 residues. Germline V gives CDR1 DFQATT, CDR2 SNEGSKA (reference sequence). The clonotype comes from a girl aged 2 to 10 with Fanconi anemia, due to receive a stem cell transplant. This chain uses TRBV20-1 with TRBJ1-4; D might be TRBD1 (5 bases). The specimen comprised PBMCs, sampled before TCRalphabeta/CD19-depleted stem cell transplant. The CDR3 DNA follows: TGCAGTGCTAGTAGGAACCGGGACGGCAATGAAAAACTGTTTTTT. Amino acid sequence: CSASRNRDGNEKLFF.